This is a list of T cell receptor beta chains from one sample in a study of blood T cell repertoires in COVID-19. Sequenced by immunoSEQ multiplex PCR; TCRdb stores in-frame clones only, minus some. The sample lists about 160,000 clones, 81% seen once, with about 10% in the top ten. The sequencing sample was made of peripheral blood. These receptors originate from a man aged 55 to 69 with active or convalescent COVID-19. CDR3s include the opening cysteine and the closing phenylalanine or tryptophan. Fields, in order: J gene, clone size, D gene, CDR3 length, V gene, CDR3 protein, CDR3 DNA. D genes are given only for firm matches. Clone size is not always given. Where it is, it says once, few, many or a class for expanded clones.

J gene: TRBJ1-2; clone size: NA; D gene: NA; CDR3 length: 16; V gene: TRBV6-5; CDR3 protein: CASSYFQGSIDYGYTF; CDR3 DNA: TGTGCCAGCAGTTACTTCCAGGGAAGTATCGACTATGGCTACACCTTC
J gene: TRBJ2-4; clone size: NA; D gene: TRBD1; CDR3 length: 13; V gene: TRBV5-1; CDR3 protein: CASSWTGENIQYF; CDR3 DNA: TGCGCCAGCAGCTGGACAGGGGAAAACATTCAGTACTTC
J gene: TRBJ2-2; clone size: NA; D gene: TRBD1; CDR3 length: 16; V gene: TRBV11-2; CDR3 protein: CASTLLRGPKAGELFF; CDR3 DNA: TGTGCCAGCACTTTGTTGAGGGGGCCTAAGGCCGGGGAGCTGTTTTTT
J gene: TRBJ2-1; clone size: NA; D gene: NA; CDR3 length: 13; V gene: TRBV19; CDR3 protein: CASSRDRGSEQFF; CDR3 DNA: TGTGCCAGTAGTCGGGACCGGGGGAGTGAGCAGTTCTTC
J gene: TRBJ2-5; clone size: NA; D gene: TRBD1; CDR3 length: 16; V gene: TRBV5-1; CDR3 protein: CASSLTGQGRSETQYF; CDR3 DNA: TGCGCCAGCAGCTTGACGGGACAGGGGAGGTCAGAGACCCAGTACTTC
J gene: TRBJ2-7; clone size: NA; D gene: NA; CDR3 length: 14; V gene: TRBV10-2; CDR3 protein: CASSATVMTYEQYF; CDR3 DNA: TGCGCCAGCAGTGCCACGGTTATGACCTACGAGCAGTACTTC
J gene: TRBJ2-2; clone size: NA; D gene: TRBD2; CDR3 length: 14; V gene: TRBV6-4; CDR3 protein: CASSLIAGVGELFF; CDR3 DNA: TGTGCCAGCAGTTTGATAGCGGGAGTCGGGGAGCTGTTTTTT
J gene: TRBJ1-2; clone size: few; D gene: NA; CDR3 length: 11; V gene: TRBV21-1; CDR3 protein: CASSKRYGYTF; CDR3 DNA: TGTGCCAGCAGCAAACGCTATGGCTACACCTTC
J gene: TRBJ1-2; clone size: few; D gene: NA; CDR3 length: 14; V gene: TRBV24-1; CDR3 protein: CATSDRGSWDGYTF; CDR3 DNA: TGTGCCACCAGTGATAGAGGGTCGTGGGATGGCTACACCTTC
J gene: TRBJ1-4; clone size: NA; D gene: TRBD1; CDR3 length: 16; V gene: TRBV5-5; CDR3 protein: CASSRSIGTGDEKLFF; CDR3 DNA: TGTGCCAGCAGCCGTTCGATAGGGACAGGGGACGAAAAACTGTTTTTT
J gene: TRBJ1-1; clone size: NA; D gene: TRBD1; CDR3 length: 14; V gene: TRBV7-6; CDR3 protein: CASSSGQRNTEAFF; CDR3 DNA: TGTGCCAGCAGCTCGGGACAGAGGAACACTGAAGCTTTCTTT
J gene: TRBJ2-7; clone size: NA; D gene: TRBD2; CDR3 length: 15; V gene: TRBV6-5; CDR3 protein: CASRLVTSGRAAQYF; CDR3 DNA: TGTGCCAGCAGGCTCGTGACTAGCGGGAGGGCAGCGCAGTACTTC
J gene: TRBJ1-5; clone size: NA; D gene: TRBD1; CDR3 length: 15; V gene: TRBV28; CDR3 protein: CASSLPGQGSQPQHF; CDR3 DNA: TGTGCCAGCAGTTTACCGGGACAGGGGTCTCAGCCCCAGCATTTT
J gene: TRBJ1-3; clone size: NA; D gene: TRBD1; CDR3 length: 14; V gene: TRBV28; CDR3 protein: CASTHDRGGNTIYF; CDR3 DNA: TGTGCCAGCACCCACGACAGGGGAGGAAACACCATATATTTT
J gene: TRBJ1-5; clone size: NA; D gene: TRBD1; CDR3 length: 15; V gene: TRBV2; CDR3 protein: CASGKTGGTNQPQHF; CDR3 DNA: TGTGCCAGCGGAAAGACAGGGGGCACCAATCAGCCCCAGCATTTT
J gene: TRBJ1-1; clone size: NA; D gene: NA; CDR3 length: 15; V gene: TRBV19; CDR3 protein: CASSGRVFSETEAFF; CDR3 DNA: TGTGCCAGTAGTGGCCGGGTATTCTCGGAGACTGAAGCTTTCTTT
J gene: TRBJ2-5; clone size: NA; D gene: NA; CDR3 length: 12; V gene: TRBV3-1/TRBV3-2; CDR3 protein: CASKTGQETQYF; CDR3 DNA: TGTGCCAGCAAGACAGGCCAAGAGACCCAGTACTTC
J gene: TRBJ2-7; clone size: once; D gene: NA; CDR3 length: 13; V gene: TRBV11-2; CDR3 protein: CASSPFTAYEQYF; CDR3 DNA: TGTGCCAGCAGCCCCTTCACGGCCTACGAGCAGTACTTC
J gene: TRBJ2-3; clone size: NA; D gene: TRBD2; CDR3 length: 17; V gene: TRBV24-1; CDR3 protein: CATSDLGRGSLTDTQYF; CDR3 DNA: TGTGCCACCAGTGATTTGGGGCGGGGGAGCCTCACAGATACGCAGTATTTT
J gene: TRBJ2-5; clone size: NA; D gene: NA; CDR3 length: 14; V gene: TRBV5-5; CDR3 protein: CASSMPGIGETQYF; CDR3 DNA: TGTGCCAGCAGCATGCCGGGGATAGGAGAGACCCAGTACTTC
J gene: TRBJ1-1; clone size: NA; D gene: NA; CDR3 length: 13; V gene: TRBV12-3/TRBV12-4; CDR3 protein: CASSLQGGSKAFF; CDR3 DNA: TGTGCCAGCAGCCTACAGGGAGGGTCGAAAGCTTTCTTT
J gene: TRBJ1-5; clone size: NA; D gene: NA; CDR3 length: 14; V gene: TRBV5-1; CDR3 protein: CASSLDSSNQPQHF; CDR3 DNA: TGCGCCAGCAGCCTGGACAGTAGCAATCAGCCCCAGCATTTT
J gene: TRBJ2-1; clone size: once; D gene: TRBD2; CDR3 length: 16; V gene: TRBV7-4; CDR3 protein: CASSWERGQVRNEQFF; CDR3 DNA: TGTGCCAGCAGCTGGGAGCGGGGGCAAGTCCGGAATGAGCAGTTCTTC
J gene: TRBJ1-6; clone size: NA; D gene: TRBD1; CDR3 length: 14; V gene: TRBV6-5; CDR3 protein: CASSLGTVYSPLHF; CDR3 DNA: TGTGCCAGCAGCCTCGGGACAGTCTATTCACCCCTCCACTTT
J gene: TRBJ1-6; clone size: NA; D gene: TRBD1; CDR3 length: 15; V gene: TRBV5-1; CDR3 protein: CASNRGTGDNSPLHF; CDR3 DNA: TGCGCCAGCAACCGAGGGACAGGGGATAATTCACCCCTCCACTTT
J gene: TRBJ1-1; clone size: NA; D gene: NA; CDR3 length: 14; V gene: TRBV2; CDR3 protein: CASWTADMNTEAFF; CDR3 DNA: TGTGCCAGCTGGACCGCGGACATGAACACTGAAGCTTTCTTT
J gene: TRBJ1-1; clone size: NA; D gene: NA; CDR3 length: 15; V gene: TRBV3-1/TRBV3-2; CDR3 protein: CASSQRPGRATEAFF; CDR3 DNA: TGTGCCAGCAGCCAACGACCTGGGAGGGCCACTGAAGCTTTCTTT
J gene: TRBJ2-3; clone size: NA; D gene: NA; CDR3 length: 13; V gene: TRBV11-3; CDR3 protein: CASSPPSTDTQYF; CDR3 DNA: TGTGCCAGCAGCCCCCCGTCCACAGATACGCAGTATTTT
J gene: TRBJ2-2; clone size: few; D gene: NA; CDR3 length: 12; V gene: TRBV12-3/TRBV12-4; CDR3 protein: CAGGQNTGELFF; CDR3 DNA: TGTGCCGGCGGACAGAACACCGGGGAGCTGTTTTTT
J gene: TRBJ2-1; clone size: NA; D gene: NA; CDR3 length: 16; V gene: TRBV11-2; CDR3 protein: CASSLARGTSYNEQFF; CDR3 DNA: TGTGCCAGCAGCTTAGCAAGGGGGACCTCCTATAATGAGCAGTTCTTC
J gene: TRBJ2-7; clone size: NA; D gene: TRBD1; CDR3 length: 14; V gene: TRBV6-5; CDR3 protein: CASMIGQGAEEQYF; CDR3 DNA: TGTGCCAGCATGATTGGACAGGGGGCTGAGGAGCAGTACTTC
J gene: TRBJ2-5; clone size: NA; D gene: NA; CDR3 length: 14; V gene: TRBV5-1; CDR3 protein: CASSLAGSLETQYF; CDR3 DNA: TGCGCCAGCAGCTTGGCGGGTTCGCTAGAGACCCAGTACTTC
J gene: TRBJ2-1; clone size: NA; D gene: NA; CDR3 length: 17; V gene: TRBV4-2; CDR3 protein: CASSVAEAEPRSNEQFF; CDR3 DNA: TGTGCCAGCAGCGTAGCAGAAGCGGAACCGAGAAGCAATGAGCAGTTCTTC
J gene: TRBJ1-5; clone size: few; D gene: NA; CDR3 length: 15; V gene: TRBV23-1; CDR3 protein: CASSQFAPRDQPQHF; CDR3 DNA: TGCGCCAGCAGTCAATTTGCCCCCCGGGATCAGCCCCAGCATTTT
J gene: TRBJ2-7; clone size: NA; D gene: TRBD2; CDR3 length: 16; V gene: TRBV5-4; CDR3 protein: CASSLGRGGPLYEQYF; CDR3 DNA: TGTGCCAGCAGCTTGGGACGGGGGGGCCCTTTATACGAGCAGTACTTC
J gene: TRBJ1-5; clone size: NA; D gene: TRBD1; CDR3 length: 15; V gene: TRBV5-1; CDR3 protein: CASSLDGTGNQPQHF; CDR3 DNA: TGCGCCAGCAGCTTGGACGGGACAGGGAATCAGCCCCAGCATTTT
J gene: TRBJ1-5; clone size: NA; D gene: NA; CDR3 length: 15; V gene: TRBV18; CDR3 protein: CASSPAGVINQPQHF; CDR3 DNA: TGTGCCAGCTCACCAGCAGGGGTGATCAATCAGCCCCAGCATTTT
J gene: TRBJ2-3; clone size: NA; D gene: TRBD1; CDR3 length: 15; V gene: TRBV7-9; CDR3 protein: CASRDGQGSTDTQYF; CDR3 DNA: TGTGCCAGCAGGGACGGACAGGGCAGCACAGATACGCAGTATTTT
J gene: TRBJ2-7; clone size: NA; D gene: TRBD1; CDR3 length: 11; V gene: TRBV20-1; CDR3 protein: CSAPLGGQGNF; CDR3 DNA: TGCAGTGCCCCCCTAGGGGGACAGGGCAACTTC
J gene: TRBJ1-5; clone size: once; D gene: NA; CDR3 length: 16; V gene: TRBV6-5; CDR3 protein: CASSSPGGGSNQPQHF; CDR3 DNA: TGTGCCAGCAGTTCCCCCGGTGGAGGAAGCAATCAGCCCCAGCATTTT
J gene: TRBJ1-3; clone size: NA; D gene: NA; CDR3 length: 13; V gene: TRBV12-3/TRBV12-4; CDR3 protein: CALTRVAGNTIYF; CDR3 DNA: TGTGCCCTCACCCGGGTGGCTGGAAACACCATATATTTT
J gene: TRBJ2-3; clone size: NA; D gene: NA; CDR3 length: 14; V gene: TRBV5-1; CDR3 protein: CASSLDLPTDTQYF; CDR3 DNA: TGCGCCAGCAGCTTGGATCTACCCACAGATACGCAGTATTTT
J gene: TRBJ2-3; clone size: NA; D gene: TRBD2; CDR3 length: 14; V gene: TRBV7-9; CDR3 protein: CASSPTSATDTQYF; CDR3 DNA: TGTGCCAGCAGCCCGACTAGCGCCACAGATACGCAGTATTTT
J gene: TRBJ2-1; clone size: NA; D gene: TRBD1; CDR3 length: 17; V gene: TRBV3-1/TRBV3-2; CDR3 protein: CASSRRIGTGLNNEQFF; CDR3 DNA: TGTGCCAGCAGCCGAAGGATAGGGACAGGCCTTAACAATGAGCAGTTCTTC
J gene: TRBJ1-3; clone size: once; D gene: TRBD1; CDR3 length: 14; V gene: TRBV7-8; CDR3 protein: CASSRDRAGNTIYF; CDR3 DNA: TGTGCCAGCAGCCGAGACAGGGCTGGAAACACCATATATTTT